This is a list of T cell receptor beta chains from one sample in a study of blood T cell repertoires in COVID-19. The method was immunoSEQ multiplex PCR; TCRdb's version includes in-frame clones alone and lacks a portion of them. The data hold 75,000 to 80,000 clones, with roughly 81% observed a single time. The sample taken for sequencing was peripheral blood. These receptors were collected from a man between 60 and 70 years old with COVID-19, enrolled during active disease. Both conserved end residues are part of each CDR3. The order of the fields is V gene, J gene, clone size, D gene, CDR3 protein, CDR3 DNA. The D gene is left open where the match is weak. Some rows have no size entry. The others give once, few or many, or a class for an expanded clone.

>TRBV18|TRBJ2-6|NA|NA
CASQILSGANVLTF
TGTGCCAGCCAGATATTGTCTGGGGCCAACGTCCTGACTTTC
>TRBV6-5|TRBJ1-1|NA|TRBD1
CASSSGQGLRAEAFF
TGTGCCAGCAGTTCCGGACAGGGATTAAGGGCTGAAGCTTTCTTT
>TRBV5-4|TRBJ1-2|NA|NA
CASRRESGYTF
TGTGCCAGCAGGAGGGAGTCTGGCTACACCTTC
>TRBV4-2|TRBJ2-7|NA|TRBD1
CASSPRSTGGISSYEQYF
TGTGCCAGCAGCCCACGCAGTACAGGGGGGATCAGCTCCTACGAGCAGTACTTC
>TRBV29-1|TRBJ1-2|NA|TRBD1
CSVGTGDGYTF
TGCAGCGTGGGGACAGGGGATGGCTACACCTTC
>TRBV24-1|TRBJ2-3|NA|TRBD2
CATSDYRTSGPDTQYF
TGTGCCACCAGTGATTATAGGACTAGCGGCCCAGATACGCAGTATTTT
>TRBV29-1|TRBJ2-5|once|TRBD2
CSVKQREGQGVRETQYF
TGCAGCGTTAAACAGCGGGAGGGCCAGGGTGTTAGAGAGACCCAGTACTTC
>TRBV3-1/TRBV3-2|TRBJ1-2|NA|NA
CASSQVGPGDGYTF
TGTGCCAGCAGCCAAGTAGGTCCCGGGGATGGCTACACCTTC
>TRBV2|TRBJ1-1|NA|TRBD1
CASSGGQGIEAFF
TGTGCCAGCAGTGGGGGACAGGGCATTGAAGCTTTCTTT
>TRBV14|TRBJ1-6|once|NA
CASSFDFSVSPLHF
TGTGCCAGCAGCTTCGACTTTTCGGTATCACCCCTCCACTTT
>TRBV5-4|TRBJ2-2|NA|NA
CASSFPQGSANTGELFF
TGTGCCAGCAGCTTCCCACAGGGTAGCGCGAACACCGGGGAGCTGTTTTTT
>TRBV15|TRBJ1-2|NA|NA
CATSRGQNYGYTF
TGTGCCACCAGCAGAGGGCAGAACTATGGCTACACCTTC
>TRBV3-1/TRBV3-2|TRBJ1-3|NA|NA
CASSQAGNTIYF
TGTGCCAGCAGCCAAGCGGGAAACACCATATATTTT
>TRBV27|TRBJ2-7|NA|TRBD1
CASSFYRGHDEQYF
TGTGCCAGCAGTTTCTACAGGGGGCACGACGAGCAGTACTTC
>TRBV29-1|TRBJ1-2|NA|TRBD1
CSVGGADRGRYGYTF
TGCAGCGTTGGCGGCGCGGACAGGGGGCGCTATGGCTACACCTTC
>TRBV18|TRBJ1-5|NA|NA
CASSRDRPNQPQHF
TGTGCCAGCTCACGTGACAGACCTAATCAGCCCCAGCATTTT
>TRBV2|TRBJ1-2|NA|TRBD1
CASSEGRGQYGYTF
TGTGCCAGCAGTGAAGGCAGGGGGCAGTATGGCTACACCTTC
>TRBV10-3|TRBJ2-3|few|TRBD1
CAIMTGSSTDTQYF
TGTGCCATAATGACAGGGAGCTCCACAGATACGCAGTATTTT
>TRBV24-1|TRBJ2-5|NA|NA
CATSDRKTQETQYF
TGTGCCACCAGTGATCGGAAGACTCAAGAGACCCAGTACTTC
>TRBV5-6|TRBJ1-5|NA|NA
CASSFRETHSNQPQHF
TGTGCCAGCAGCTTTCGGGAAACACATAGCAATCAGCCCCAGCATTTT
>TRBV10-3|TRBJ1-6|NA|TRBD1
CAISSEQGANSPLHF
TGTGCCATCAGTTCTGAACAGGGGGCTAATTCACCCCTCCACTTT
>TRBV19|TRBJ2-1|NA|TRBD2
CASTLGTSIYNEQFF
TGTGCCAGTACCCTCGGGACTAGTATTTACAATGAGCAGTTCTTC
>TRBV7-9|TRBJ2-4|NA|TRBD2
CASSPPLLAGGPDKNIQYF
TGTGCCAGCAGCCCTCCACTCCTAGCGGGAGGGCCTGACAAAAACATTCAGTACTTC
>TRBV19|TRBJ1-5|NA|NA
CASRDRLIRLNQPQHF
TGTGCCAGTAGAGACAGATTAATTAGATTAAATCAGCCCCAGCATTTT
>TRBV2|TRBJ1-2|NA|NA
CASSVLWQTNYGYTF
TGTGCCAGCAGTGTATTATGGCAGACTAACTATGGCTACACCTTC
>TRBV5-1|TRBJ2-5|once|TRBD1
CASSPLQGSARETQYF
TGCGCCAGCAGCCCTTTACAGGGGAGTGCTCGGGAGACCCAGTACTTC
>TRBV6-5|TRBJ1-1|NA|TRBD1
CASSSGAGGAFF
TGTGCCAGCAGTTCGGGTGCAGGGGGAGCTTTCTTT
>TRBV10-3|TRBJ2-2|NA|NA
CAISESSGIQRELFF
TGTGCCATCAGTGAGTCGAGCGGTATCCAGAGGGAGCTGTTTTTT
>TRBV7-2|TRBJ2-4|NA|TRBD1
CASSRDRGIYIQYF
TGTGCCAGCAGCAGAGACAGGGGTATATACATTCAGTACTTC
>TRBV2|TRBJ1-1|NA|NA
CASSPLLGGTEAFF
TGTGCCAGCAGCCCACTACTGGGGGGCACTGAAGCTTTCTTT
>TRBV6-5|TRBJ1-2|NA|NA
CASSYDRNYGYTF
TGTGCCAGCAGTTACGACAGAAACTATGGCTACACCTTC
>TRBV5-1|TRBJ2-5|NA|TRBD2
CASSWTSGGQETQYF
TGCGCCAGCAGTTGGACTAGCGGGGGCCAAGAGACCCAGTACTTC
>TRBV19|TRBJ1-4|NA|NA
CASLNTGVGEKLFF
TGTGCCAGCCTTAATACAGGAGTGGGGGAAAAACTGTTTTTT
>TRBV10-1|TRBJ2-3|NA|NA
CASSTRINTQYF
TGCGCCAGCAGCACACGCATTAATACGCAGTATTTT
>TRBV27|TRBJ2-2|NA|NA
CASSLSRYTGELFF
TGTGCCAGCAGTTTATCGAGGTACACCGGGGAGCTGTTTTTT
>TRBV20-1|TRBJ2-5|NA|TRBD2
CSASGTSVAETQYF
TGCAGTGCTAGTGGGACTAGCGTTGCAGAGACCCAGTACTTC
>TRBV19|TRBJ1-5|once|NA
CASSIAGRQPQHF
TGTGCCAGTAGTATAGCCGGGAGACAGCCCCAGCATTTT
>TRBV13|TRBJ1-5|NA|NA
CASSLGATGRGQPQHF
TGTGCCAGCAGCTTAGGGGCAACAGGGAGGGGACAGCCCCAGCATTTT
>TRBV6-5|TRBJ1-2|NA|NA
CASSLTGNYGYTF
TGTGCCAGCAGCTTGACAGGAAATTATGGCTACACCTTC
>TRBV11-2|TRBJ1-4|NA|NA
CASSFQGNEKLFF
TGTGCCAGCAGCTTTCAGGGGAATGAAAAACTGTTTTTT
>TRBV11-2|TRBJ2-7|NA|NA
CASSLAYEQYF
TGTGCCAGCAGCTTAGCGTACGAGCAGTACTTC
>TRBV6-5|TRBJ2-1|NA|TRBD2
CASSWTGLAGNNEQFF
TGTGCCAGCAGTTGGACAGGACTAGCGGGGAACAATGAGCAGTTCTTC
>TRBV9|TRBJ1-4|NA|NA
CASSAEQGKRKLFF
TGTGCCAGCAGCGCTGAACAGGGCAAGCGAAAACTGTTTTTT
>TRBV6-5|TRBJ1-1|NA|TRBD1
CASSLQGAGEAFF
TGTGCCAGCAGTCTCCAGGGGGCGGGTGAAGCTTTCTTT
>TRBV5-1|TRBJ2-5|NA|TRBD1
CASSLAGTEGQETQYF
TGCGCCAGCAGCTTGGCCGGGACAGAAGGCCAAGAGACCCAGTACTTC